Listed below are T cell receptor beta chains from one sample, sequenced in a study of control samples from healthy donors and cancer patients. Here immunoSEQ multiplex PCR was the method, and the copy in TCRdb shows in-frame clones only, minus some. The repertoire includes approximately 69,000 clones, about 92% of them detected once, and approximately 5% sits in the top ten. Input material: PBMCs. These receptors all stem from a man between 60 and 70 years old with colorectal cancer. Both conserved end residues are part of each CDR3. The order of the fields is CDR3 DNA, CDR3 protein, J gene, clone size, V gene, D gene. A D gene is named only where the DNA matches it firmly. Part of the rows lack a size; the others show once, few, many or a class for expanded clones.

TGTGCCAGCAGCTTAGTCCCCGCCTACGAGCAGTACTTC | CASSLVPAYEQYF | TRBJ2-7 | - | TRBV7-2 | -
TGTGCCAGCAGTCTGGGACAGGACTACGAGCAGTACTTC | CASSLGQDYEQYF | TRBJ2-7 | - | TRBV27 | TRBD1
TGTGCCAGCAGTGCCGACCTGTGGGGAGTTGAAGCTTTCTTT | CASSADLWGVEAFF | TRBJ1-1 | - | TRBV25-1 | -
TGTGCCACGGGGGCAGCAGCTTCGAGGGGCTACACCTTC | CATGAAASRGYTF | TRBJ1-2 | - | TRBV28 | -
TGTGCCAGCAGCCGGGGGTCGAGGGGGGGCTACACCTTC | CASSRGSRGGYTF | TRBJ1-2 | - | TRBV7-9 | -
TGCGCCAGCAGTCCAGGGGAGGGCTACACCTTC | CASSPGEGYTF | TRBJ1-2 | - | TRBV10-2 | -
TGTGCCAGCACCTATCGAGGGGGGGGCGCCGGAGAAGAGACCCAGTACTTC | CASTYRGGGAGEETQYF | TRBJ2-5 | - | TRBV27 | -
TGTGCCAGCAGCCGGACGGGGGGGCTCTATAATTCACCCCTCCACTTT | CASSRTGGLYNSPLHF | TRBJ1-6 | - | TRBV7-2 | -
TGTGCCAGCAGCTTAGGGTCAGGGGGCACCGGGGAGCTGTTTTTT | CASSLGSGGTGELFF | TRBJ2-2 | - | TRBV7-6 | TRBD1
TGTGCCAGCAGCAGAACGTTTAGCTCCTATAATTCACCCCTCCACTTT | CASSRTFSSYNSPLHF | TRBJ1-6 | - | TRBV3-1/TRBV3-2 | -
TGTGCCAGCAGCCCTGACCGTAGAGAAAAACTGTTTTTT | CASSPDRREKLFF | TRBJ1-4 | - | TRBV4-2 | -
TGTGCCAGCTCACCAGACAGGGGAAATAAGCCCCAGCATTTT | CASSPDRGNKPQHF | TRBJ1-5 | - | TRBV18 | TRBD1
TGTGCCAGCAGCCCCAGACTAGCGGTGTCCTACGAGCAGTACTTC | CASSPRLAVSYEQYF | TRBJ2-7 | - | TRBV21-1 | -
TGTGCCAGCAGCAGGACAGGGGGGAAGTATAGCAATCAGCCCCAGCATTTT | CASSRTGGKYSNQPQHF | TRBJ1-5 | - | TRBV27 | TRBD1
TGTGCCAGCAGTTTACTGGGGAGTGGAAACACCATATATTTT | CASSLLGSGNTIYF | TRBJ1-3 | - | TRBV28 | -
TGTGCCAGCTCACCATCGGGGTCAGATACGCAGTATTTT | CASSPSGSDTQYF | TRBJ2-3 | few | TRBV18 | -
TGTGCCAGCAGTTACTCGGGATACACCGGGGAGCTGTTTTTT | CASSYSGYTGELFF | TRBJ2-2 | - | TRBV6-6 | -
TGTGCCAGCAGCGTAGAAGGAGGGGTAAATCAGCCCCAGCATTTT | CASSVEGGVNQPQHF | TRBJ1-5 | - | TRBV9 | -
TGTGCCAGCCGGACAGGGAGCAATCAGCCCCAGCATTTT | CASRTGSNQPQHF | TRBJ1-5 | - | TRBV28 | TRBD1
TGTGCCACCAGCAGAGACAATCAGCCCCAGCATTTT | CATSRDNQPQHF | TRBJ1-5 | - | TRBV15 | -
TGTGCCAGTAGTCCGCGGGACAGGGGGCTGACTAATGAAAAACTGTTTTTT | CASSPRDRGLTNEKLFF | TRBJ1-4 | - | TRBV19 | TRBD1
TGTGCCAGCAGTAAGGGACTAGCGGGGGTAGAATCCTACGAGCAGTACTTC | CASSKGLAGVESYEQYF | TRBJ2-7 | - | TRBV9 | TRBD2
TGTGCCAGCAGTGGGGATTACTATGGCTACACCTTC | CASSGDYYGYTF | TRBJ1-2 | - | TRBV5-6 | -
TGTGCCACCTCGAAGGGGCAGATCACAGATACGCAGTATTTT | CATSKGQITDTQYF | TRBJ2-3 | - | TRBV7-8 | -
TGCGCCAGCAGCTTGCAGGGGGCCACAGATACGCAGTATTTT | CASSLQGATDTQYF | TRBJ2-3 | - | TRBV5-1 | TRBD1
TGTGCCTGGAGTTTCCGGACAGGGGGGGTCACCTATGGCTACACCTTC | CAWSFRTGGVTYGYTF | TRBJ1-2 | - | TRBV30 | TRBD1